Below, 10 T cell receptor beta chains from the same sample are listed, as sequenced in a study of T cell changes during pregnancy in multiple sclerosis (dated by TCRdb to between 2017 and 2020). The protocol used for the library was the immunoSEQ multiplex PCR assay. The source is immuneACCESS, and TCRdb retained only in-frame sequences with V and J called. Part of the clones is not carried over; for the studies checked, unresolved V genes explain less than half of this, and the remainder is unexplained. The sample table holds 75,000 to 95,000 clones, of which approximately 93% were seen once. The ten largest clones add up to 2.5% of the sample. This specimen was peripheral blood, taken in the second trimester of pregnancy. The source of these receptors is a female donor with multiple sclerosis, enrolled in a pregnancy study.

This chain links TRBV27 with TRBJ1-4, with TRBD1 identical over 7 bases. Germline V lookup: CDR1 MNHEY, CDR2 SMNVEV (reference sequence). This CDR3 region has 13 residues. The V segment lost 8 bases and the J segment 4 bases; nucleotides outside the gene matches: 4. The CDR3 DNA follows: TGTGCCAGCGCCGGGACAGATAATGAAAAACTGTTTTTT. Translated, it gives CASAGTDNEKLFF.

The chain has TRBV27 and TRBJ1-2; no reliable D call. CDR3 length: 15 residues. V gave up 2 bases and J gave up 8 bases, with 18 bases separating them. CDR1 is MNHEY and CDR2 is SMNVEV in the germline V gene (reference sequence). For the CDR3, the DNA is TGTGCCAGCAGTTTACCGCTCCACTACTTTGGCGGCTACACCTTC. Encoded protein: CASSLPLHYFGGYTF.

J is TRBJ2-3 and V is TRBV28; TRBD2 might be the D (7 bases). This CDR3 region has 15 residues. V was trimmed by 1 base and J by 4 bases, leaving 12 bases between them. Germline V gene lookup returns CDR1 MDHEN and CDR2 SYDVKM. CDR3 sequence: CASSLSVGGADTQYF. CDR3 nucleotides: TGTGCCAGCAGTTTATCGGTAGGGGGGGCAGATACGCAGTATTTT.

CDR3 DNA: TGTGCCAGCAGCACTTACTACGAGCAGTACTTC. Its protein product is CASSTYYEQYF. The V and J genes are TRBV28 and TRBJ2-7; no reliable D call. V was pared by 6 bases and J by 3 bases, with 6 bases between. The CDR3 consists of 11 residues. Germline CDR1 and CDR2: MDHEN and SYDVKM.

The chain carries TRBV7-8 and TRBJ2-1; TRBD1 is a possible D gene (5 bases). V gave up 1 base and J gave up 3 bases, with 13 bases separating them. CDR3 size: 16 residues. Germline CDR1 is SGHVS and CDR2 is FQNEAQ. CDR3 bases: TGTGCCAGCAGCTTAGAGACCAGGGTCTACTACAATGAGCAGTTCTTC. Amino acids: CASSLETRVYYNEQFF.

The chain is built from TRBV11-2 and TRBJ1-2, with 9 bases fitting TRBD1. Germline lookup yields CDR1 SGHAT and CDR2 FQNNGV. The CDR3 length is 16 residues. Trimming cost V 5 bases and J 6 bases; bases outside gene matches: 13. The CDR3 DNA reads as TGTGCCAGCAGCCTCCCATACAGGGGGCGCGAAGATGGCTACACCTTC. Translating gives CASSLPYRGREDGYTF.

V usage is TRBV2 and J usage is TRBJ2-2; 7 nucleotides agree with TRBD2. From germline, CDR1 is SNHLY and CDR2 FYNNEI. The length of the CDR3 is 15 residues. V shed 2 bases, J shed 7 bases, and the junction held 7 bases outside the gene matches. CDR3: CASSESGGGGGELFF. CDR3 sequence (DNA): TGTGCCAGCAGTGAATCCGGCGGGGGAGGCGGGGAGCTGTTTTTT.

The J gene is TRBJ1-1, the V gene TRBV6-5; no clear D gene. The CDR3 has 15 amino acids. The germline CDR1 and CDR2 sequences are MNHEY and SVGAGI. Trimming took 5 bases from V and 1 from J, leaving 14 bases between them. In DNA, the CDR3 is TGTGCCAGCAGTGGGCGTCTGCCCACGAACACTGAAGCTTTCTTT. Protein sequence: CASSGRLPTNTEAFF.

This clone appeared a few times. CDR3 sequence: CASSPSSHEAFF. In nucleotides, the CDR3 is TGTGCCAGCAGCCCTTCAAGCCATGAAGCTTTCTTT. The rearrangement uses TRBV2 and TRBJ1-1; D gene unclear. Germline V gene sequence: CDR1 SNHLY, CDR2 FYNNEI. The CDR3 is 12 amino acids. Trimming shortened V by 6 bases and J by 7 bases, and 12 bases separated the two germline ends.

The chain has TRBV6-1 and TRBJ1-2; a weak D match, TRBD1 (6 bases). Germline CDR1 and CDR2: MNHNS and SASEGT. The V gene lost 7 bases and the J gene lost 3 bases, with 12 bases spanning the gap. The length of the CDR3 is 13 residues. The CDR3 coding sequence is TGTGCCAGCATTATACAGGGACACTATGGCTACACCTTC. Its translation is CASIIQGHYGYTF.